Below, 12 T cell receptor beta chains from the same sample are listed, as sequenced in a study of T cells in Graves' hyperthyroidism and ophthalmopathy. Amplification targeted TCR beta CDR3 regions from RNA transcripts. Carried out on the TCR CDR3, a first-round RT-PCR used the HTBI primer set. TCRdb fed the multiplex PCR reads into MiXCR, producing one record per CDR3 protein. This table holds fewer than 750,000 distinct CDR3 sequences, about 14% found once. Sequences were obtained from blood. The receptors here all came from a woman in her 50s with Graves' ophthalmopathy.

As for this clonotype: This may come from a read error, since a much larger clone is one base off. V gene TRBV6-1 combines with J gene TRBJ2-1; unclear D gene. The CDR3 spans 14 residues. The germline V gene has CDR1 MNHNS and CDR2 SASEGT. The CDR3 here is CTSMARSSYNEQFF. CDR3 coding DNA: TGTACCAGCATGGCCAGGAGCTCCTACAATGAGCAGTTCTTC.

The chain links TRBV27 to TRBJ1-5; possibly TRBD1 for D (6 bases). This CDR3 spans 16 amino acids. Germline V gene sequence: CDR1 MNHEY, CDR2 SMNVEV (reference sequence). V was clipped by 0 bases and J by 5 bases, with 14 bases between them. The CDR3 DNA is TGTGCCAGCAGTTTATCGATGCGGGGGGGCGATCAGCCCCAGCATTTT. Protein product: CASSLSMRGGDQPQHF.

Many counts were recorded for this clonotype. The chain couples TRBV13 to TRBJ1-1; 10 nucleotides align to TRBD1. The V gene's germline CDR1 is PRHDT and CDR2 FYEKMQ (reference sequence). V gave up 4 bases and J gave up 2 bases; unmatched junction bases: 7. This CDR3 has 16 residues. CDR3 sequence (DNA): TGTGCCAGCAGCTGGACAGGGGGGTCCCGCAACACTGAAGCTTTCTTT. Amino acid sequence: CASSWTGGSRNTEAFF. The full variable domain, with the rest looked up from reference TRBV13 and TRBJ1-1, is AAGVIQSPRHLIKEKRETATLKCYPIPRHDTVYWYQQGPGQDPQFLISFYEKMQSDKGSIPDRFSAQQFSDYHSELNMSSLELGDSALYFCASSWTGGSRNTEAFFGQGTRLTVV.

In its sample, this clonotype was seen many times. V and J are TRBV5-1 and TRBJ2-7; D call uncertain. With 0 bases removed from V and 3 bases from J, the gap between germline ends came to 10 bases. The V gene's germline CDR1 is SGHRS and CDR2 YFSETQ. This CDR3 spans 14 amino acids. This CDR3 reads CASSLDGSLYEQYF. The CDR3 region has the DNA TGCGCCAGCAGCTTGGATGGCTCTCTCTACGAGCAGTACTTC.

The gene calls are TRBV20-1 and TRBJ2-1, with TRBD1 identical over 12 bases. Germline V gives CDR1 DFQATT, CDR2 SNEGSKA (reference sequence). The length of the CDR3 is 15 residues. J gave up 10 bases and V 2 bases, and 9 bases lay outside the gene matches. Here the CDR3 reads CSARLRDRGPREQFF. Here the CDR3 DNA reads TGCAGTGCTAGACTCCGGGACAGGGGGCCCAGGGAGCAGTTCTTC.

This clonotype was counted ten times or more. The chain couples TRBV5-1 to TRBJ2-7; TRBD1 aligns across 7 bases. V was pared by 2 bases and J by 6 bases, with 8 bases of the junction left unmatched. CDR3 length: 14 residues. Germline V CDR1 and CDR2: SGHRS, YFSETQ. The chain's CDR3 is CASSFEGALREQYF. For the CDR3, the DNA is TGCGCCAGCAGCTTCGAGGGGGCGCTTCGCGAGCAGTACTTC.

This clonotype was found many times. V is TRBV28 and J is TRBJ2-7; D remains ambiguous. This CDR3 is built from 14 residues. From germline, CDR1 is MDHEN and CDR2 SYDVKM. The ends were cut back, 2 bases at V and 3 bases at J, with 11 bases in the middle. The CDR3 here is CASSLRPLNYEQYF. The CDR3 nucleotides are TGTGCCAGCAGTTTACGGCCTTTGAACTACGAGCAGTACTTC. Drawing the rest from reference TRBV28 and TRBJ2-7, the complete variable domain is DVKVTQSSRYLVKRTGEKVFLECVQDMDHENMFWYRQDPGLGLRLIYFSYDVKMKEKGDIPEGYSVSREKKERFSLILESASTNQTSMYLCASSLRPLNYEQYFGPGTRLTVT.

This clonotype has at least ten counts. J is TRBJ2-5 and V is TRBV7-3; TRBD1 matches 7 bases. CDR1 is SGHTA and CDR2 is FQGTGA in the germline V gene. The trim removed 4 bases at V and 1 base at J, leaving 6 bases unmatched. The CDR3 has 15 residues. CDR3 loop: CASSSTGTVQETQYF. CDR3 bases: TGTGCCAGCAGCTCTACCGGGACAGTCCAAGAGACCCAGTACTTC.

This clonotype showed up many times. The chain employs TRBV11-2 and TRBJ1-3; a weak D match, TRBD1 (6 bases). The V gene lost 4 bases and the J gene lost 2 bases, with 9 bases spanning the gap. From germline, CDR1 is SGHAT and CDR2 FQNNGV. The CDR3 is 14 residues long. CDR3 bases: TGTGCCAGCAGCTCCTACAGGGCTGGAAACACCATATATTTT. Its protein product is CASSSYRAGNTIYF.

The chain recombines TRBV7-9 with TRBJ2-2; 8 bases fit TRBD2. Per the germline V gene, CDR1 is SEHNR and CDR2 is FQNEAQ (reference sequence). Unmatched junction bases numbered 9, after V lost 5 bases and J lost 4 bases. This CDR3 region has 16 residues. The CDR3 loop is CASSASRGLGTGELFF. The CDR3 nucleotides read TGTGCCAGCAGCGCTAGTAGGGGACTAGGCACCGGGGAGCTGTTTTTT.

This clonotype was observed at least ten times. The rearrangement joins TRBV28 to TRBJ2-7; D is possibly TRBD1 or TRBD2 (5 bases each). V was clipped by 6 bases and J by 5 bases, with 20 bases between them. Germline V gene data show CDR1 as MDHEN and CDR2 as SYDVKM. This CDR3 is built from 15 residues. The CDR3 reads CASSRPSGGPDEQYF. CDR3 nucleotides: TGTGCCAGCAGCCGCCCGAGTGGGGGACCCGACGAGCAGTACTTC.

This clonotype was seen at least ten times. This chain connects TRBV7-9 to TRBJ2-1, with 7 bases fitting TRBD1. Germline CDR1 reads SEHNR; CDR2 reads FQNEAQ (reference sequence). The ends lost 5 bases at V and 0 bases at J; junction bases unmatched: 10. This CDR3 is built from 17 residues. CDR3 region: CASSPRMDRPSYNEQFF. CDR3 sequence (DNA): TGTGCCAGCAGCCCCCGCATGGACAGGCCCTCCTACAATGAGCAGTTCTTC.